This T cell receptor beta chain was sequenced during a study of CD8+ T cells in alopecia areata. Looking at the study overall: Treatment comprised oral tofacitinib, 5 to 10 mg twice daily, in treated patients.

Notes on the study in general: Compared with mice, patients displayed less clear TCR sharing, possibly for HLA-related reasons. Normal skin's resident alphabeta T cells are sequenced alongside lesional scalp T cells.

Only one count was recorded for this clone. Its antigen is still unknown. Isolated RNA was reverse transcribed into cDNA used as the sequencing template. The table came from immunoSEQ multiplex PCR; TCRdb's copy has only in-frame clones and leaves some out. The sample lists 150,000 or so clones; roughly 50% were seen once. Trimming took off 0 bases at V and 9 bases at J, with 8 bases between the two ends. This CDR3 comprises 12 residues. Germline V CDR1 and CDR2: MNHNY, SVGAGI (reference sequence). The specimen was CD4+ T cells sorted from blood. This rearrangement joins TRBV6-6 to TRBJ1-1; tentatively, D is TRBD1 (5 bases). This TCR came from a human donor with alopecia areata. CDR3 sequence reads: CASSYSGGQAFF. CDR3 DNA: TGTGCCAGCAGTTACTCGGGGGGTCAAGCTTTCTTT.